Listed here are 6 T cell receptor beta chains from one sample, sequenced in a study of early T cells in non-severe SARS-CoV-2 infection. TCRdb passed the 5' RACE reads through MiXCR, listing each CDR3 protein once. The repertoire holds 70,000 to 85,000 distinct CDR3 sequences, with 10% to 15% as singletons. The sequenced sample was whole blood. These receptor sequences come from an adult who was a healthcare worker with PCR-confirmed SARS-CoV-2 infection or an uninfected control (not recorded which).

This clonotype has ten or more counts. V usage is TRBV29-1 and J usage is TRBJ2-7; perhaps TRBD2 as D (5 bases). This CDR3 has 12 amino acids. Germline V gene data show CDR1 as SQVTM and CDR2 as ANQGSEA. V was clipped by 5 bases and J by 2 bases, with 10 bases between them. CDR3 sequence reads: CSVRLTTYEQYF. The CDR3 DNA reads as TGCAGCGTTCGGTTGACTACCTACGAGCAGTACTTC.

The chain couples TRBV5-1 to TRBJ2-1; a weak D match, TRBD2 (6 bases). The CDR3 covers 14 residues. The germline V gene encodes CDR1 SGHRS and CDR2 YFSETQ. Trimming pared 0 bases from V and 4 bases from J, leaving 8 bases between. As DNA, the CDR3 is TGCGCCAGCAGCTTGGACGGGAGTTACAATGAGCAGTTCTTC. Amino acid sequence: CASSLDGSYNEQFF.

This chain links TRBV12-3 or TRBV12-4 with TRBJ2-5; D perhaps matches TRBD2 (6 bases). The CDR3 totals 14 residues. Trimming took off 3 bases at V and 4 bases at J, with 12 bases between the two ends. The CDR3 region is CASSFSRDGETQYF. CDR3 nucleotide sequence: TGTGCCAGCAGTTTTTCGCGGGACGGAGAGACCCAGTACTTC.

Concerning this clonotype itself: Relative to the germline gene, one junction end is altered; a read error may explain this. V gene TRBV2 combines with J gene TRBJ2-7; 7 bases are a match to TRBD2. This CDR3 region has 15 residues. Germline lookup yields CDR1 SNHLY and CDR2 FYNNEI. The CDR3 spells CTSSSSGLRYREQYF. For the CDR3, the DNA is TGTACCAGCAGTTCCTCGGGACTACGCTACCGCGAGCAGTACTTC. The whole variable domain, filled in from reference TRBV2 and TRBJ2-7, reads EPEVTQTPSHQVTQMGQEVILRCVPISNHLYFYWYRQILGQKVEFLVSFYNNEISEKSEIFDDQFSVERPDGSNFTLKIRSTKLEDSAMYFCTSSSSGLRYREQYFGPGTRLTVT.

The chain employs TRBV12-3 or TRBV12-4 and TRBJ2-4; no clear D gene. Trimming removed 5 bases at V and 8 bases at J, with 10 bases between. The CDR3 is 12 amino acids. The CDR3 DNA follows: TGTGCCAGCAGTCGAGCACTGGACATTCAGTACTTC. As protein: CASSRALDIQYF.

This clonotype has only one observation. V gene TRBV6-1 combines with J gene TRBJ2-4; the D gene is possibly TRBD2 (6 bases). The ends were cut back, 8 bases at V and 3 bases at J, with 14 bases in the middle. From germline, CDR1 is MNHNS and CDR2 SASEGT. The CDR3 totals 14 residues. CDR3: CASLRPGLKNIQYF. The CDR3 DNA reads TGTGCCAGCTTACGTCCGGGACTCAAAAACATTCAGTACTTC.